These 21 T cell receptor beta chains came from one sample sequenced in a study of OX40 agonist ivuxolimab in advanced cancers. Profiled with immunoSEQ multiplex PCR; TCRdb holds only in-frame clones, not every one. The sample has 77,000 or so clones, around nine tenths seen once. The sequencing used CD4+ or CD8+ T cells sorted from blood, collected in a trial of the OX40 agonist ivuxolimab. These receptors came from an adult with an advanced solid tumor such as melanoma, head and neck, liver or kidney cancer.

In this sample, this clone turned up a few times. This CDR3 is CASSLDGQPNTEAFF. CDR3 sequence (DNA): TGCGCCAGCAGCTTGGATGGACAGCCGAACACTGAAGCTTTCTTT. The rearrangement links TRBV5-1 to TRBJ1-1, with D possibly matching TRBD1 (6 bases). The CDR3 runs to 15 residues. Germline lookup yields CDR1 SGHRS and CDR2 YFSETQ. V lost 0 bases and J lost 1, with 10 bases in between.

Written as DNA, the CDR3 is TGTGCCAGCAGTTCCCCAGGGGAGACTAATGAAAAACTGTTTTTT. This codes for CASSSPGETNEKLFF. The rearrangement links TRBV28 to TRBJ1-4; tentative D call: TRBD1 (6 bases). Trimming stripped 4 bases from V and 2 bases from J, with 11 bases between. Germline V gene data show CDR1 as MDHEN and CDR2 as SYDVKM. The CDR3 is 15 residues long.

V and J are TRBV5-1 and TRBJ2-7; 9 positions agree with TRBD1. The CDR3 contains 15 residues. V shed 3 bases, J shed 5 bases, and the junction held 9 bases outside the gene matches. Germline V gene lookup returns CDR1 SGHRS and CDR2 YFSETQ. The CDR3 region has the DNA TGCGCCAGCAGCTGGACCGGGACAGGGATACACGAGCAGTACTTC. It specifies CASSWTGTGIHEQYF.

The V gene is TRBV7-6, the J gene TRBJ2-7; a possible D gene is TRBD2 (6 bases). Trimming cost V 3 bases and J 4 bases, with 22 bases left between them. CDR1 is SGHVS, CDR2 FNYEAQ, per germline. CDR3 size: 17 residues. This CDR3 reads CASSLQEATSPRYEQYF. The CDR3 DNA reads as TGTGCCAGCAGCTTGCAAGAAGCTACTAGCCCCAGGTACGAGCAGTACTTC. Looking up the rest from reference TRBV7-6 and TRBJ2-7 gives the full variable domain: GAGVSQSPRYKVTKRGQDVALRCDPISGHVSLYWYRQALGQGPEFLTYFNYEAQQDKSGLPNDRFSAERPEGSISTLTIQRTEQRDSAMYRCASSLQEATSPRYEQYFGPGTRLTVT.

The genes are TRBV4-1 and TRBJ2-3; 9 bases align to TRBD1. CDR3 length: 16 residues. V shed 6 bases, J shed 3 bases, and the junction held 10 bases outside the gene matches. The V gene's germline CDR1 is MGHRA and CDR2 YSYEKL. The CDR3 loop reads CASSQSPGQGTDTQYF. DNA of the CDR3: TGCGCCAGCAGTCAAAGTCCGGGACAGGGAACAGATACGCAGTATTTT.

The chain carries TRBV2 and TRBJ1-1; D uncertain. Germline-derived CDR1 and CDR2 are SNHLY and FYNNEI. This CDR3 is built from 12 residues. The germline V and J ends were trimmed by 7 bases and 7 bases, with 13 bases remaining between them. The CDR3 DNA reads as TGTGCCAGCAAACTGGGCGGCAGTGAAGCTTTCTTT. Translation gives CASKLGGSEAFF.

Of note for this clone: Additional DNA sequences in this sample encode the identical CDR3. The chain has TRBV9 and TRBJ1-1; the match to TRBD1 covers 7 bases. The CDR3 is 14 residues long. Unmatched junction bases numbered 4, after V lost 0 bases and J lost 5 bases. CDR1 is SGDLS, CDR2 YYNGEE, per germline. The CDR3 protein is CASSVGQGGTEAFF. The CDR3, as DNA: TGTGCCAGCAGCGTAGGGCAGGGGGGAACTGAAGCTTTCTTT.

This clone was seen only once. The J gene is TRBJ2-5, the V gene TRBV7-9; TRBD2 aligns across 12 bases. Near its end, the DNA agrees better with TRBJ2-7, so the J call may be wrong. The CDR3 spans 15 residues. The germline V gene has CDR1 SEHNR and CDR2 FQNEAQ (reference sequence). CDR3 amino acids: CASSPRLAGAYEQYF. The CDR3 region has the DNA TGTGCCAGCAGCCCGCGACTAGCGGGAGCCTACGAGCAGTACTTC.

The CDR3 reads CASSQGQDGTQYF. The DNA of the CDR3 is TGTGCCAGCTCACAGGGACAGGACGGGACCCAGTACTTC. This sequence joins TRBV18 and TRBJ2-5, with 8 bases matching TRBD1. Germline-derived CDR1 and CDR2 are KGHSH and LQKENI. After removal of 4 bases from V and 7 bases from J, the junction contained 5 bases not matched to a gene. The CDR3 length is 13 residues.

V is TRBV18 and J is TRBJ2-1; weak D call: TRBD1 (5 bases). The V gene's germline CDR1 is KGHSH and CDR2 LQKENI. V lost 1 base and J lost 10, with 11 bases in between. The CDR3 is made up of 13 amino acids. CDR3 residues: CASSPLQDREQFF. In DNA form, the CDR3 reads TGTGCCAGCTCACCACTACAGGATCGGGAGCAGTTCTTC.

CDR3 loop: CASSIRQGSADTQYF. The CDR3 nucleotides read TGTGCCAGCAGCATCAGACAGGGGTCGGCAGATACGCAGTATTTT. This chain joins TRBV11-2 and TRBJ2-3; the match to TRBD1 covers 8 bases. The CDR3 is 15 residues long. Germline V gene lookup returns CDR1 SGHAT and CDR2 FQNNGV. J was trimmed by 4 bases and V by 5 bases; bases with no gene match: 8.

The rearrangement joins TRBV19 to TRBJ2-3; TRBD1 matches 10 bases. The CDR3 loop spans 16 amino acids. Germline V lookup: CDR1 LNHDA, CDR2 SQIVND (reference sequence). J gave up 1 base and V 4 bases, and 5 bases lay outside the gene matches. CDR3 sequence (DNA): TGTGCCAGTAGTAAGACAGGGGGCGCGGGCACAGATACGCAGTATTTT. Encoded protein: CASSKTGGAGTDTQYF.

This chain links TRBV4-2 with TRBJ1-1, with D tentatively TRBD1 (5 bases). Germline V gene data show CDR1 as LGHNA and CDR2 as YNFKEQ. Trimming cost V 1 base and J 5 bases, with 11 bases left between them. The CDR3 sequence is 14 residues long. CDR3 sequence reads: CASSQVGWGTEAFF. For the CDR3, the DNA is TGTGCCAGCAGCCAAGTAGGTTGGGGGACTGAAGCTTTCTTT.

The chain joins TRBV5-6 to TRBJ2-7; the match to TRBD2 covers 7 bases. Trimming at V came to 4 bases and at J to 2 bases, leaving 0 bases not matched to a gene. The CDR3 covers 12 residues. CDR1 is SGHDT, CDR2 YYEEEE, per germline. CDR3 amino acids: CASSRGAYEQYF. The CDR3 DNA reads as TGTGCCAGCAGCCGGGGGGCCTACGAGCAGTACTTC.

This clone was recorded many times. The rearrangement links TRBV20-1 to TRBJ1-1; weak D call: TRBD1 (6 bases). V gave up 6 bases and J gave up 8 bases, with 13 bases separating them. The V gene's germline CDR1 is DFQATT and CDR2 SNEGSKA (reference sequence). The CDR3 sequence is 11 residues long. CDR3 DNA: TGCAGTGCCACAGACAGGAAGGAAGCTTTCTTT. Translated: CSATDRKEAFF.

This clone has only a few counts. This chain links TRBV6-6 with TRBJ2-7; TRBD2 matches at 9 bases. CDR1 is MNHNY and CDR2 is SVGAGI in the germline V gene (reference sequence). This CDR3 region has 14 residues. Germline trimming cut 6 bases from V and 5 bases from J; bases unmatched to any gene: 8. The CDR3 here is CASRILAGRNEQYF. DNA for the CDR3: TGTGCCAGCAGGATCCTAGCGGGACGGAACGAGCAGTACTTC.

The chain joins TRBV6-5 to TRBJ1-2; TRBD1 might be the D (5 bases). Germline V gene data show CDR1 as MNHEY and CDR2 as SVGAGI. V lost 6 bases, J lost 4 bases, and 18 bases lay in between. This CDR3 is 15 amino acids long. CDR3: CASRTGTLRGYGYTF. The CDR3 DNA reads TGTGCCAGCAGGACCGGGACCCTGAGGGGCTATGGCTACACCTTC.

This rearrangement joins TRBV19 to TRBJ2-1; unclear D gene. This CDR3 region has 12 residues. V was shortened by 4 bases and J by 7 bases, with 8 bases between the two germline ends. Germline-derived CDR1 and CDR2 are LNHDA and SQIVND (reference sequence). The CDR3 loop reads CASSKGPNEQFF. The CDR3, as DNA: TGTGCCAGTAGTAAAGGGCCGAATGAGCAGTTCTTC.

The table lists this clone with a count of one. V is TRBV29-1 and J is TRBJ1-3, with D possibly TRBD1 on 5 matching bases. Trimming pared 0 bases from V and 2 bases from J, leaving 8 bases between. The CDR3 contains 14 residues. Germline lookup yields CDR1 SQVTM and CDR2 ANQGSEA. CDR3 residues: CSVEEQDTGNTIYF. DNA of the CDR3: TGCAGCGTTGAAGAACAGGATACTGGAAACACCATATATTTT.

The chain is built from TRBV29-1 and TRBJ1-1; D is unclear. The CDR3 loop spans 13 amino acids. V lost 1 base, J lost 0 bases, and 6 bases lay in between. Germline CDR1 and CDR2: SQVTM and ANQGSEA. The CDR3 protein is CSVEGRVNTEAFF. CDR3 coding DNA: TGCAGCGTTGAAGGGAGAGTGAACACTGAAGCTTTCTTT.

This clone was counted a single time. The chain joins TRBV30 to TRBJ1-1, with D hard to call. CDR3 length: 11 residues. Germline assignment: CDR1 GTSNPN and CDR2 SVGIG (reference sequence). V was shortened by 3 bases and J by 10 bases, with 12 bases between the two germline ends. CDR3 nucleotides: TGTGCCTGGAGACTACTCAGTGGAGCTTTCTTT. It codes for CAWRLLSGAFF.